The present T cell receptor beta chain was sequenced within a study of T cell repertoires in cytomegalovirus infection. Overall study: Public TCR beta signatures indicated both CMV infection and matching HLA type. Points from the study as a whole: Predominance within the ex vivo response was attributable to HLA-C-restricted CMV-specific TCR beta clonotypes. Pooled public TCR beta family frequency picked out CMV carriers with the relevant HLA.

The sample holds many counts of this clonotype. Its antigen is currently unknown. Between the trimmed V and J ends, which lost 8 bases and 3 bases, there was a span of 8 bases. The CDR3 covers 12 residues. Germline-derived CDR1 and CDR2 are SGHTA and FQGNSA. TCRdb reprocessed the reads with MiXCR, giving one entry per CDR3 protein. The sample lists under 350,000 distinct CDR3 sequences, over 7.5% seen once, with roughly 4.5% in the top ten. This sequence originates from a human donor in good health (CMV status not recorded). Some clones in this sample may be carry-over from other donors' samples. The sample was PBMCs. V is TRBV7-2 and J is TRBJ2-1, with D hard to call. CDR3 protein: CASRGDYNEQFF. CDR3 nucleotides: TGTGCCAGCCGTGGGGACTACAATGAGCAGTTCTTC.